This TCR beta chain was observed in a study of T cells in Graves' hyperthyroidism and ophthalmopathy. The CDR3 is made up of 15 amino acids. Between the trimmed V and J ends, which lost 2 bases and 1 base, there was a span of 11 bases. From germline, CDR1 is MNHEY and CDR2 SMNVEV (reference sequence). Template material for amplifying TCR beta CDR3 regions consisted of RNA transcripts. A set of HTBI primers served as the primers for a first-round RT-PCR of the TCR CDR3. Each CDR3 protein is one row after TCRdb ran MiXCR on the multiplex PCR reads. The sample lists hundreds of thousands of distinct CDR3 sequences, more than 12% occurring once. This clonotype appeared many times.

Sample: blood. The TCR sequence derives from a woman in her 50s with Graves' ophthalmopathy. The chain has TRBV27 and TRBJ1-1; no definite D call. The CDR3 region has the DNA TGTGCCAGCAGTTTAAACGGGGAATCGAACACTGAAGCTTTCTTT. Translated, it gives CASSLNGESNTEAFF.